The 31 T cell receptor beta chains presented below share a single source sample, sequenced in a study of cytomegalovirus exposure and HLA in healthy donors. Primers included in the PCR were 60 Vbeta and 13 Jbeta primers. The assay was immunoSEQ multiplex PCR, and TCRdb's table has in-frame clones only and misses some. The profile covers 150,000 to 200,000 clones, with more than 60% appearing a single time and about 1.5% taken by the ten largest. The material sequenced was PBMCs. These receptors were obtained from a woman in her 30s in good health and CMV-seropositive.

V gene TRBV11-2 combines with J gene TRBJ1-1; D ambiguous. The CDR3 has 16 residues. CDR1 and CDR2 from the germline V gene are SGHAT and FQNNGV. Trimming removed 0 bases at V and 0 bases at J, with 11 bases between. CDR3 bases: TGTGCCAGCAGCTTAGAAGGCGGGATAATGAACACTGAAGCTTTCTTT. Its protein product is CASSLEGGIMNTEAFF.

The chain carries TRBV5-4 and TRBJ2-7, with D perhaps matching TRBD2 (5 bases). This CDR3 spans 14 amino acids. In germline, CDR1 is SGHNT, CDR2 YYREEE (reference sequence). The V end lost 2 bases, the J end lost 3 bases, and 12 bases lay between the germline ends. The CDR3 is CASSFKGDVYEQYF. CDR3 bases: TGTGCCAGCAGCTTTAAGGGAGACGTCTACGAGCAGTACTTC.

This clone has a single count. CDR3 DNA sequence: TGTGCCAGCAGTGACACGGGACTAAGCACAGATACGCAGTATTTT. As protein: CASSDTGLSTDTQYF. The rearrangement links TRBV6-4 to TRBJ2-3; 7 bases line up with TRBD2. V was pared by 2 bases and J by 0 bases, with 2 bases of the junction left unmatched. CDR1 and CDR2 from the germline V gene are MRHNA and SNTAGT. This CDR3 is built from 15 residues.

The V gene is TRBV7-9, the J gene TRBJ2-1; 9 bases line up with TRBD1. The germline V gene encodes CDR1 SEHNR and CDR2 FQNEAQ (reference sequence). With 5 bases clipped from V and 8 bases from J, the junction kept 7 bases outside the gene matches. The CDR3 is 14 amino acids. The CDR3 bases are TGTGCCAGCAGCGACGGGGACAGGGTCGATGAGCAGTTCTTC. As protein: CASSDGDRVDEQFF. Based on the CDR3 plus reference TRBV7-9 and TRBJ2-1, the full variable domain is DTGVSQNPRHKITKRGQNVTFRCDPISEHNRLYWYRQTLGQGPEFLTYFQNEAQLEKSRLLSDRFSAERPKGSFSTLEIQRTEQGDSAMYLCASSDGDRVDEQFFGPGTRLTVL.

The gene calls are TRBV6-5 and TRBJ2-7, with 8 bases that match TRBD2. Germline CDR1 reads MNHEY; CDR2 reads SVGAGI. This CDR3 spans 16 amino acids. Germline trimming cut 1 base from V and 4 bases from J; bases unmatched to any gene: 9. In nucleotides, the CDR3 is TGTGCCAGCAGTTACTTTACTAGCGGAGTCACATACGAGCAGTACTTC. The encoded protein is CASSYFTSGVTYEQYF.

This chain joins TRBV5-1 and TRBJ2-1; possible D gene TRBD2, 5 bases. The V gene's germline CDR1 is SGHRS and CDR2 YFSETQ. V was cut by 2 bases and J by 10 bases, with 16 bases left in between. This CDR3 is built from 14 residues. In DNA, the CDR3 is TGCGCCAGCAGCTTTAGTGAACTCCGGGGAGAGCAGTTCTTC. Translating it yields CASSFSELRGEQFF. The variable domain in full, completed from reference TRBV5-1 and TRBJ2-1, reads KAGVTQTPRYLIKTRGQQVTLSCSPISGHRSVSWYQQTPGQGLQFLFEYFSETQRNKGNFPGRFSGRQFSNSRSEMNVSTLELGDSALYLCASSFSELRGEQFFGPGTRLTVL.

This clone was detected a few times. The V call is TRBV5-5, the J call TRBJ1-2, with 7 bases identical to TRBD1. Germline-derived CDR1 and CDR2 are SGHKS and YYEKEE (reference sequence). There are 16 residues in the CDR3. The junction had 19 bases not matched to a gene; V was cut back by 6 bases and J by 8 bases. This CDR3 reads CASTGQAGPIFQGYTF. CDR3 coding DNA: TGTGCCAGCACCGGACAGGCCGGACCAATCTTTCAGGGCTACACCTTC.

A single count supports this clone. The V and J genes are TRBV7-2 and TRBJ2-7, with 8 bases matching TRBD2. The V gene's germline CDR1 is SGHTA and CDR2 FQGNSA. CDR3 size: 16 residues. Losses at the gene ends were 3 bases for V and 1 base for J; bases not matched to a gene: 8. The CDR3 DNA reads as TGTGCCAGCAGCTTGAGGCCGGGACTAGAGTCCTACGAGCAGTACTTC. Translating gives CASSLRPGLESYEQYF.

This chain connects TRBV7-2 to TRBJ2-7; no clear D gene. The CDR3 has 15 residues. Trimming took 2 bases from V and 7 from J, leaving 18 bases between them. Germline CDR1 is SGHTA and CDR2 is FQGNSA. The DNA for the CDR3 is TGTGCCAGCAGCTTAAGGATAAGCGCCCCTCCGGAGCAGTACTTC. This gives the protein CASSLRISAPPEQYF.

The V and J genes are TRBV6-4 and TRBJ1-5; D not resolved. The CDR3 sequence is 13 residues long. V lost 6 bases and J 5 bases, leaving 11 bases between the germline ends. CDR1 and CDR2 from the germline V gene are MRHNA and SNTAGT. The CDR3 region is CASSLDGDQPQHF. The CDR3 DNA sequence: TGTGCCAGCAGCCTAGACGGCGATCAGCCCCAGCATTTT.

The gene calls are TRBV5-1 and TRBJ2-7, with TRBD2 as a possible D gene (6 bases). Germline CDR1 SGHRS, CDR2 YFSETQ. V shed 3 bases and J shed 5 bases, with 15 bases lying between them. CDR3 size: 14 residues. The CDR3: CASSSGSMGNEQYF. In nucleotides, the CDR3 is TGCGCCAGCAGCTCCGGGAGTATGGGGAACGAGCAGTACTTC.

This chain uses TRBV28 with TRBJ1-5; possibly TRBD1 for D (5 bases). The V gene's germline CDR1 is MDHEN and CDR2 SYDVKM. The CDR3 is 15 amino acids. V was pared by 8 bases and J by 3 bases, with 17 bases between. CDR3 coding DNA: TGTGCCAGCGGGGGGTTTGGGCACACCAATCAGCCCCAGCATTTT. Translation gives CASGGFGHTNQPQHF.

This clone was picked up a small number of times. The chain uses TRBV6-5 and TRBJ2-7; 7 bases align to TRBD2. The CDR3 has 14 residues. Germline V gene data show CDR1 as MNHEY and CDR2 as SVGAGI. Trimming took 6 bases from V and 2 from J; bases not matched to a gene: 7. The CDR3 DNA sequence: TGTGCCAGCAGGGGGGGGAGTCTTACCTACGAGCAGTACTTC. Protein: CASRGGSLTYEQYF.

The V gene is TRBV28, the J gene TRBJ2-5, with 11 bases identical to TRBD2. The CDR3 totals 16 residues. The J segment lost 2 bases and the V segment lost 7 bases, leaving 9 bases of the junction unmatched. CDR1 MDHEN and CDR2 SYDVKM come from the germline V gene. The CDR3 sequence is CASTMYSGRGQETQYF. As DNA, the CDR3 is TGTGCCAGCACCATGTATAGCGGGAGGGGACAAGAGACCCAGTACTTC.

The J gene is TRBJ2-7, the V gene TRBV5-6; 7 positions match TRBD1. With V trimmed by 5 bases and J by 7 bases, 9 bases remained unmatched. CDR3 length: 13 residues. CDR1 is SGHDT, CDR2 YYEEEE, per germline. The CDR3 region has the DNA TGTGCCAGCAGGCAAACAGGGGTAGGGGAGCAGTACTTC. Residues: CASRQTGVGEQYF.

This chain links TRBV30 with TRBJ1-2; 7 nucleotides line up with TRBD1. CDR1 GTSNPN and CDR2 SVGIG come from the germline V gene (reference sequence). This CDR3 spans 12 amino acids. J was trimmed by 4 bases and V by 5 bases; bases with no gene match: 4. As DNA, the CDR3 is TGTGCCTGGTCGACAGGGCCCTATGGCTACACCTTC. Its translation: CAWSTGPYGYTF.

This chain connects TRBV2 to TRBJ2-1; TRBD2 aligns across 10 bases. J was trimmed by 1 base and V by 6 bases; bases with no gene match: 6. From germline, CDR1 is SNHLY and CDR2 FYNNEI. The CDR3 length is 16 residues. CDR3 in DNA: TGTGCCAGCAGGAACGAGCGGGAGGGTTCCTACAATGAGCAGTTCTTC. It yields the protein CASRNEREGSYNEQFF.

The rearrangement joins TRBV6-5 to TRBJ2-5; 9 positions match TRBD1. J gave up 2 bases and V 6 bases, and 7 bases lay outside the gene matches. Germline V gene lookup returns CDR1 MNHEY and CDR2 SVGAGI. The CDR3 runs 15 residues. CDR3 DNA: TGTGCCAGCAGGGCCCCGGGACAGGGACAAGAGACCCAGTACTTC. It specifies CASRAPGQGQETQYF.

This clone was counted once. The CDR3 region is CASSQDSSSSNQPQHF. The CDR3 DNA sequence: TGTGCCAGCAGCCAAGACTCGTCCAGTAGCAATCAGCCCCAGCATTTT. The chain is built from TRBV4-2 and TRBJ1-5; D not resolved. This CDR3 is built from 16 residues. The germline V gene has CDR1 LGHNA and CDR2 YNFKEQ. Trimming left V 0 bases short and J 0 bases short, with 9 bases between.

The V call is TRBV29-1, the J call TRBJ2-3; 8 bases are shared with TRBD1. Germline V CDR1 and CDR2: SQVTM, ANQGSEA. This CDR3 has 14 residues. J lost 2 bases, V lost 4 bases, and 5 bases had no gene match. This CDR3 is CSVGTGSYTDTQYF. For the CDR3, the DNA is TGCAGCGTTGGGACAGGGTCCTACACAGATACGCAGTATTTT.

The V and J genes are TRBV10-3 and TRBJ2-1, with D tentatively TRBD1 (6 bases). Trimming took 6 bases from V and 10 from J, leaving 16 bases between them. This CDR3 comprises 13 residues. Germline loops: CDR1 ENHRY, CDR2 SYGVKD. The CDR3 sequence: CAISPQGFSEQFF. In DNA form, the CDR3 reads TGTGCCATCAGCCCACAGGGTTTCAGCGAGCAGTTCTTC.

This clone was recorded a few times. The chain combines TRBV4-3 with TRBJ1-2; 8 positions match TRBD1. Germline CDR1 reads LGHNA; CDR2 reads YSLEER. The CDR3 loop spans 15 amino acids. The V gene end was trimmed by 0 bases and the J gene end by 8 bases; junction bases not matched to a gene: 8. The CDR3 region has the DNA TGCGCCAGCAGCCAAGATGGGGGGACAGGTTTAGGCTACACCTTC. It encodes CASSQDGGTGLGYTF.

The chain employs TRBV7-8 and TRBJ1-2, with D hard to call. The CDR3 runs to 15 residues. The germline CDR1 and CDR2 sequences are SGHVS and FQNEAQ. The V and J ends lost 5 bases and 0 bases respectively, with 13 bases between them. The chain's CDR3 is CASSPGSGSNYGYTF. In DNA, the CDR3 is TGTGCCAGCAGCCCCGGGTCGGGTTCTAACTATGGCTACACCTTC.

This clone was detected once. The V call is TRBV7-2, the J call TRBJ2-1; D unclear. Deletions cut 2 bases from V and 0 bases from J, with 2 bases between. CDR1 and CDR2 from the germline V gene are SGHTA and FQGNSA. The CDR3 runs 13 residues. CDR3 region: CASSLYSYNEQFF. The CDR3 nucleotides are TGTGCCAGCAGCTTATACTCCTACAATGAGCAGTTCTTC.

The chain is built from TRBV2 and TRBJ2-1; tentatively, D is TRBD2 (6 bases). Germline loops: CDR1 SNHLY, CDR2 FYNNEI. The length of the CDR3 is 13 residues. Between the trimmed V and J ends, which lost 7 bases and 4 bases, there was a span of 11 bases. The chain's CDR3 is CASTLGTYNEQFF. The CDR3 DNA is TGTGCCAGCACCCTGGGGACTTACAATGAGCAGTTCTTC.

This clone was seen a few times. CDR3 region: CASSDNRGLQYGYTF. The CDR3 DNA sequence: TGTGCCAGCAGTGATAACAGGGGGCTTCAGTATGGCTACACCTTC. This chain connects TRBV25-1 to TRBJ1-2, with 9 bases matching TRBD1. The CDR3 runs 15 residues. Germline-derived CDR1 and CDR2 are MGHDK and SYGVNS. V shed 3 bases, J shed 5 bases, and the junction held 7 bases outside the gene matches.

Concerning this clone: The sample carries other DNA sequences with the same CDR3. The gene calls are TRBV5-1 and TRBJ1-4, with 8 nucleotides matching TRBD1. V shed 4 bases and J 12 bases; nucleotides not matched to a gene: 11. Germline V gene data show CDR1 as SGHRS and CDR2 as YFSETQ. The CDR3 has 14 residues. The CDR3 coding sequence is TGCGCCAGCAGCCTGGGACAGGAGTCCGATCAACTGTTTTTT. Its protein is CASSLGQESDQLFF.

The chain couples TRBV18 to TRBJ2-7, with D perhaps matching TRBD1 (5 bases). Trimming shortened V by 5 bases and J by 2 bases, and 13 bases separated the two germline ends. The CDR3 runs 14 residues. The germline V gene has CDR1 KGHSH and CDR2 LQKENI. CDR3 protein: CASSTSAGTYEQYF. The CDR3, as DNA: TGTGCCAGCTCAACGTCTGCAGGGACCTACGAGCAGTACTTC.

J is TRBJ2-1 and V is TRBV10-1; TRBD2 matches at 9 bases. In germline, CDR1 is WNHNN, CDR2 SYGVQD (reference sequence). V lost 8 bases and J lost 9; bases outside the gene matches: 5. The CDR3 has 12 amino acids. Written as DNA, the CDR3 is TGCGCCAGCTCTAGCGGGAAGGGTGAGCAGTTCTTC. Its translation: CASSSGKGEQFF.

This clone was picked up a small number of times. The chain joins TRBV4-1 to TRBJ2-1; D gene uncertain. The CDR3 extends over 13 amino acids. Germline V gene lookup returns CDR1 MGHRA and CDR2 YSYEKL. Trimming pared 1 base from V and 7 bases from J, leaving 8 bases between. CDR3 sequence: CASSQAEANEQFF. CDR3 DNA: TGCGCCAGCAGCCAAGCCGAGGCGAATGAGCAGTTCTTC.

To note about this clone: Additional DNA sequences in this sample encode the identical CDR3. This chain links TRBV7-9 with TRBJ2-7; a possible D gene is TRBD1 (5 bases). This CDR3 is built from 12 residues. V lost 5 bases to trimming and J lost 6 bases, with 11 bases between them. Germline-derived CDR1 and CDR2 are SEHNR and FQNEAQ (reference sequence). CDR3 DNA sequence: TGTGCCAGCAGCCTTGGACACCCCGAGCAGTACTTC. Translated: CASSLGHPEQYF.